This T cell receptor beta chain was retrieved from a study of technical replicates of blood from four donors. This clone was seen once. This CDR3 region has 13 residues. After removal of 4 bases from V and 6 bases from J, the junction contained 1 base not matched to a gene. CDR1 is LNHDA and CDR2 is SQIVND in the germline V gene (reference sequence). Method: immunoSEQ multiplex PCR; TCRdb's copy keeps in-frame clones and lacks some. The sample has 68,000 or so clones, about 97% seen once; the top ten hold approximately 0.26%. The genes are TRBV19 and TRBJ2-7; 12 bases fit TRBD1. The sample consisted of T cells isolated from PBMCs. The origin of this receptor is a human donor in good health. This CDR3 reads CASSRDRGREQYF. The CDR3 nucleotides read TGTGCCAGTAGTAGGGACAGGGGGCGCGAGCAGTACTTC.